Here is one TCR beta chain with its context. Its specificity is unknown. The data were taken from a study of Graves' ophthalmopathy and Graves' hyperthyroidism. Overall study findings and caveats: From stable hyperthyroidism, ophthalmopathy was separated by a 13-signature model with about 88% sensitivity and approximately 81% specificity. The model reached 70.59% sensitivity and roughly 72% specificity for predicting ophthalmopathy progression.

Beta-chain TCR CDR3 regions were amplified from RNA transcripts. Scientists carried out first-round RT-PCR using HTBI primers and then a second-round multiplex PCR. TCRdb analysed the multiplex PCR reads with MiXCR anew, one entry per CDR3 protein. Among about 740,000 distinct CDR3 sequences, roughly 40% were seen once, and the ten largest hold 44%. Germline V gives CDR1 DFQATT, CDR2 SNEGSKA (reference sequence). CDR3 length: 14 residues. V was clipped by 6 bases and J by 6 bases; unmatched bases: 12. This chain uses TRBV20-1 with TRBJ2-7, with 9 bases identical to TRBD2. The sequencing input was peripheral blood. This TCR was recovered from an adult man with Graves' ophthalmopathy. As DNA, the CDR3 is TGCAGTGCCTTGAATAGCGGGAGTGTCGGCGAGCAGTACTTC. Its protein is CSALNSGSVGEQYF.